Presented here are 2 T cell receptor beta chains from one specimen sequenced in a study of radiation and T cells in renal cell carcinoma. Time point described: blood 2 weeks post-SBRT. Treatment described: 15 Gy SBRT to primary tumor, nephrectomy 4 weeks later. This table comes from immunoSEQ multiplex PCR, and its TCRdb copy is limited to in-frame clones, with some not included. In the table there are more than 95,000 clones, 81% of which are singletons. Sequenced here: blood, sampled from a patient whose treatment included radiotherapy and nephrectomy. These receptors were collected from a man in his fifties or sixties with renal cell carcinoma.

The rearrangement joins TRBV4-2 to TRBJ2-2; 11 bases align to TRBD2. Germline CDR1 reads LGHNA; CDR2 reads YNFKEQ. Trimming removed 1 base from V and 5 bases from J; junction bases left unmatched: 18. CDR3 length equals 21 residues. CDR3 amino acids: CASSQVPLGTLTSGKTGELFF. The CDR3 bases are TGTGCCAGCAGCCAAGTTCCTTTGGGGACGCTGACTAGCGGGAAGACCGGGGAGCTGTTTTTT.

The rearrangement joins TRBV5-1 to TRBJ2-5; possible D gene TRBD2, 5 bases. Per germline, CDR1 SGHRS and CDR2 YFSETQ. The CDR3 runs to 14 residues. V lost 0 bases to trimming and J lost 2 bases, with 8 bases between them. CDR3 DNA sequence: TGCGCCAGCAGCTTGGAGGGCGGGCAAGAGACCCAGTACTTC. Translated, it gives CASSLEGGQETQYF.